This T cell receptor beta chain was observed in a study of cytomegalovirus exposure and HLA in healthy donors. For the study at large: Around 86 million unique TCRs, all from HLA-typed donors, were included in an early release of the data.

Germline CDR1 is SGHNT and CDR2 is YYREEE (reference sequence). The CDR3 has 17 amino acids. Deletions cut 2 bases from V and 5 bases from J, with 22 bases between. Primers for the PCR totalled 60 Vbeta and 13 Jbeta. Using immunoSEQ multiplex PCR, the repertoire was profiled, and TCRdb retains in-frame clones only, with some absent. The sample has approximately 130,000 clones, 75% to 85% seen once; the top ten hold roughly 8.2%. Findings and caveats of the study: Later analysis placed DRB1 highest and HLA-C lowest in TCR association rates, which differed by HLA locus.

Comments on this clone: Its cognate antigen is unknown.

V is TRBV5-4 and J is TRBJ1-2, with D unclear. Sequencing was done on a sample of PBMCs. The receptor's source is a woman in her fifties or sixties in good health and CMV-seropositive. CDR3: CASSLGESPRKLYGYTF. CDR3 DNA sequence: TGTGCCAGCAGCTTAGGAGAATCCCCCCGTAAGCTTTATGGCTACACCTTC.